A single sample is the source of the 7 T cell receptor beta chains below, sequenced in a study of blood T cell repertoires in COVID-19. The protocol was immunoSEQ multiplex PCR, while the TCRdb copy is restricted to in-frame clones and leaves out a portion. This repertoire shows about 110,000 clones, around 89% found once; its top ten account for about 34%. The sequenced sample consisted of peripheral blood. Receptor source: a woman older than 75 with acute or convalescent COVID-19.

The chain couples TRBV5-4 to TRBJ2-5; 7 nucleotides line up with TRBD1. The V and J ends lost 7 bases and 0 bases, in that order; junction bases with no gene match: 12. The CDR3 totals 16 residues. Germline V lookup: CDR1 SGHNT, CDR2 YYREEE (reference sequence). The CDR3 region is CASSGAFGTDQETQYF. The CDR3 DNA follows: TGTGCCAGCTCAGGGGCCTTTGGGACAGACCAAGAGACCCAGTACTTC.

This sequence joins TRBV7-9 and TRBJ1-2, with 7 bases identical to TRBD1. The CDR3 extends over 14 amino acids. J lost 7 bases, V lost 8 bases, and 13 bases had no gene match. The germline CDR1 and CDR2 sequences are SEHNR and FQNEAQ (reference sequence). The CDR3: CASSAVTGNPGYTF. CDR3 nucleotides: TGTGCCAGCTCGGCCGTGACAGGGAATCCTGGCTACACCTTC.

The V and J genes are TRBV3-1 (or the pseudogene TRBV3-2) and TRBJ2-1, with D maybe TRBD2 (6 bases). The V end was cut by 0 bases, the J end by 7 bases, with 16 bases between. Germline assignment: CDR1 LGHDT and CDR2 YNNKEL (reference sequence). The CDR3 is 16 residues long. The CDR3 region is CASSQESLAGGNEQFF. For the CDR3, the DNA is TGTGCCAGCAGCCAAGAGAGCCTAGCCGGAGGGAATGAGCAGTTCTTC.

A single count supports this clone. V and J are TRBV29-1 and TRBJ2-2; D is unresolved. The germline V gene has CDR1 SQVTM and CDR2 ANQGSEA. This CDR3 region has 14 residues. Between the trimmed V and J ends, which lost 5 bases and 3 bases, there was a span of 13 bases. The CDR3 loop is CSVRSPLDTGELFF. As DNA, the CDR3 is TGCAGCGTTCGGAGTCCATTGGACACCGGGGAGCTGTTTTTT.

The J gene is TRBJ2-3, the V gene TRBV4-1; unclear D gene. Looked up from germline, CDR1 is MGHRA and CDR2 is YSYEKL. The CDR3 extends over 14 amino acids. V was shortened by 0 bases and J by 6 bases, with 10 bases between the two germline ends. The DNA of the CDR3 is TGCGCCAGCAGCCAAGACCCCGCAGCGGATACGCAGTATTTT. Its translation: CASSQDPAADTQYF.

The gene calls are TRBV7-2 and TRBJ2-1; 7 bases align to TRBD1. Germline V gene data show CDR1 as SGHTA and CDR2 as FQGNSA. With 10 bases clipped from V and 4 bases from J, the junction kept 13 bases outside the gene matches. This CDR3 contains 15 residues. CDR3: CANAPGDSRYNEQFF. For the CDR3, the DNA is TGTGCCAACGCCCCCGGGGACAGCCGATACAATGAGCAGTTCTTC.

The gene calls are TRBV7-2 and TRBJ2-7; 7 positions agree with TRBD1. This CDR3 contains 15 residues. Per the germline V gene, CDR1 is SGHTA and CDR2 is FQGNSA. V was clipped by 1 base and J by 4 bases; unmatched bases: 7. The DNA of the CDR3 is TGTGCCAGCAGCTTAGTCGGGACAGTCGGGTACGAGCAGTACTTC. Its translation is CASSLVGTVGYEQYF.